This paragraph covers one T cell receptor (beta chain) sequence. TCRdb's copy holds only in-frame clones and misses some; the assay was immunoSEQ multiplex PCR. The sample contains more than 45,000 clones, about 87% of which appear only once. The CDR3 extends over 14 amino acids. The germline CDR1 and CDR2 sequences are SEHNR and FQNEAQ (reference sequence). These data belong to a study of OX40 agonist ivuxolimab in advanced cancers. About the study: Dose-escalation patients were diagnosed with hepatocellular carcinoma, melanoma, renal cell cancer or head and neck cancer.

Specimen: CD4+ or CD8+ T cells sorted from blood, collected in a trial of the OX40 agonist ivuxolimab. The chain links TRBV7-9 to TRBJ2-3; D might be TRBD2 (6 bases). The sequence derives from an adult with an advanced solid tumor such as melanoma, head and neck, liver or kidney cancer. The CDR3 spells CTLDRGFGTDTQYF. CDR3 coding DNA: TGTACTTTGGACCGGGGGTTTGGCACAGATACGCAGTATTTT.